A single sample gave rise to the 7 T cell receptor beta chains below, sequenced in a study of CD8+CD57+ T cells in acquired aplastic anemia. Those patients picked for sequencing had displayed CD8+CD57+ cell expansion on flow cytometry. The template for TCR beta VDJ and CDR3 sequence profiling was genomic DNA. From the reads, TCRdb called clonotypes with MiXCR, one entry per CDR3 protein. The profile shows under 200,000 distinct CDR3 sequences, under 55% of them singletons. The source material was sorted CD4+, CD8+, or CD8+CD57+ T cells (not recorded which) from PBMCs. The receptor set was obtained from a human donor with aplastic anemia.

J is TRBJ2-5 and V is TRBV20-1; 9 bases fit TRBD2. In germline, CDR1 is DFQATT, CDR2 SNEGSKA (reference sequence). V shed 3 bases, J shed 4 bases, and the junction held 12 bases outside the gene matches. CDR3 length equals 16 residues. In DNA, the CDR3 is TGCAGTGCTAGGAAATTAGCGGGAGATCTCTCAGAGACCCAGTACTTC. It yields the protein CSARKLAGDLSETQYF.

This rearrangement joins TRBV10-3 to TRBJ1-4, with D uncertain. This CDR3 contains 14 residues. V lost 2 bases, J lost 6 bases, and 10 bases lay in between. Germline CDR1 ENHRY, CDR2 SYGVKD. CDR3 protein: CAISENGLDEKLFF. The CDR3 DNA is TGTGCCATCAGTGAGAATGGTCTCGATGAAAAACTGTTTTTT.

This clonotype was found a few times. This chain links TRBV2 with TRBJ1-2; D remains ambiguous. Trimming removed 4 bases from V and 2 bases from J, with 14 bases in between. The CDR3 sequence is 15 residues long. The germline V gene encodes CDR1 SNHLY and CDR2 FYNNEI. The CDR3 DNA sequence: TGTGCCAGCAGTGTTCAGCTCTTCACCAACTATGGCTACACCTTC. Its protein is CASSVQLFTNYGYTF.

Comment on this clonotype: One junction end does not reproduce the germline sequence, and a read error may be involved. J is TRBJ2-7 and V is TRBV6-5; 7 bases line up with TRBD1. CDR1 and CDR2 (germline): MNHEY, SVGAGI. The CDR3 is 14 residues long. CDR3 coding DNA: TGTGCCAGCAGTGACTCGAGTTACAGGGGCGAGCAGTACTTC. Translating gives CASSDSSYRGEQYF.

About this clonotype itself: This clone may be a read error of a much larger clone one base away. Likely a read error: the CDR3 ends without its conserved phenylalanine or tryptophan. The chain recombines TRBV7-2 with TRBJ2-2; possibly TRBD1 for D (6 bases). The V gene lost 6 bases and the J gene lost 6 bases, with 8 bases spanning the gap. The CDR3 is made up of 12 amino acids. Germline V gene lookup returns CDR1 SGHTA and CDR2 FQGNSA. CDR3 bases: TGTGCCAGCAGTAACAGGGCCGGGGAGCTGTTTTTG. This codes for CASSNRAGELFL.

In its sample, this clonotype was seen many times. This chain uses TRBV11-1 with TRBJ2-2, with D tentatively TRBD2 (5 bases). The CDR3 covers 17 residues. In germline, CDR1 is SGHAT, CDR2 FQDESV (reference sequence). Trimming pared 5 bases from V and 0 bases from J, leaving 16 bases between. The CDR3 sequence: CASSPLDFPANTGELFF. Written as DNA, the CDR3 is TGTGCCAGCAGCCCCCTGGACTTCCCCGCGAACACCGGGGAGCTGTTTTTT.

CDR3 sequence: CASSPHSTHTQYF. The CDR3 DNA follows: TGTGCCAGCAGTCCCCACAGCACGCATACGCAGTATTTT. This chain connects TRBV27 to TRBJ2-3; D uncertain. V gave up 5 bases and J gave up 7 bases, with 13 bases separating them. The CDR3 has 13 amino acids. Germline loops: CDR1 MNHEY, CDR2 SMNVEV (reference sequence).